What follows describes a single TCR beta chain. Its antigen is unknown. Base quality data are lacking; no much larger clone is found one base away. The data belong to a study of cytomegalovirus exposure and HLA in healthy donors (dated by TCRdb to 2015 to 2018). Looking at the study overall: An earlier analysis of approximately 640 of the donors reported more than 250 Gb of sequence data and roughly 110 million unique TCR beta sequences from 190 million or so T cells. An early release covering roughly 640 HLA-typed donors comprised 300 to 350 gigabases of sequencing data and approximately 80 million unique TCR sequences. The genetic ancestry cluster associated with self-reported Caucasian donors included 65% to 90% of the roughly 390 genotyped donors. The aim of the study was to test whether cataloging public T cell receptors could identify signatures of past pathogen exposure. The study used immunosequencing to profile the T cell repertoires of several hundred subjects and linked those repertoires to cytomegalovirus serostatus. Along with the approximately 670-subject first cohort, a separate validation cohort of roughly 110 different subjects was used. The study combined high-throughput TCR immunosequencing, statistical association of individual TCRs with disease status, and machine learning to predict cytomegalovirus infection status. In a later analysis, previously published TCR beta repertoires from 666 donors were re-analyzed and high-resolution HLA genotyping was added so that TCR occurrence patterns could be studied. In the later analysis, no new phenotypic data were used to find candidate immune exposures; instead, reliance was placed on TCR beta sequences and their occurrence across donors. An earlier analysis of 500 to 750 of the donors applied high-throughput TCR beta sequencing to assess whether each TCR beta V gene segment acted as functional or pseudogenic. Donor age, sex, ethnicity and CMV serostatus were compiled together with the repertoire data. Genome-wide SNP genotypes for about 65% of the 666 donors were used in a later genetic analysis, which treated that subset as a discovery cohort. Every discovery cohort repertoire had been produced on one sequencing platform. Both class I and class II loci were covered by HLA typing, at four-digit resolution. Typing coverage varied by locus: roughly 620-630 donors for A, B, C, DRB1 and DQB1; 522 for DQA1; approximately 610 for DPA1; fewer than 480 for DPB1. Four to six DR-DQ haplotypes were handled as single units for association and clustering, since linkage in the cohort was strong. Across 398 genotyped donors of the cohort, an average of roughly 250,000 unique TCR beta nucleotide sequences per donor were sequenced, and roughly 17% of those sequences were non-productive.

The CDR3 holds 13 amino acids from the cysteine to the phenylalanine. Of the read, only the CDR3 DNA is kept; its 39 bases are in frame from base 1. V is trimmed back by 5 bases and J by 2 bases, and the junction contains 3 bases that no gene match accounts for. The germline V gene provides CDR1 SGHRS and CDR2 YFSETQ. Overall results and qualifications from the work: In a later analysis, 16,951 TCR beta sequences were associated with specific HLA alleles at a false discovery rate of 0.05. Assigning TCR associations to individual alleles was difficult when HLA alleles, especially DR and DQ, strongly co-occurred. A further reported finding was that TCR beta sequences accurately predicted the HLA-A and HLA-B alleles for most subjects in the first cohort. The cohort was sequenced for TCR beta chains only, and without alpha or paired-chain data the features that could be detected were limited. The study listed around 160 TCR beta chains as associated with cytomegalovirus. Cytomegalovirus status was reported to be diagnosed by the classifier with high specificity and sensitivity in both the original and validation cohorts. A group of highly shared sequence variants was considered likely to be a technical artifact of the sequencing pipeline. V-gene and J-gene trimming of TCR beta chains was associated with a missense DCLRE1C variant in a later genetic analysis, and the association was replicated in an independent cohort. The authors suggested that the approach could potentially be extended to other disease states and immunological phenotypes. The 87-base-pair reads could not distinguish some IMGT-functional V segments, including TRBV6-2 and TRBV6-3, so those segments were excluded. CMV serostatus was the only immune exposure information available for the cohort. Most CMV-associated TCR beta chains appeared to be HLA-restricted in a later analysis, and the HLA associations seemed to be driven largely by CMV exposure. In a later analysis, several top co-occurrence clusters were reported to appear linked to parvovirus B19, influenza, CMV and Epstein-Barr virus. Broadly in line with IMGT annotations, most TCR beta V segments showed up in productive rearrangements about 90% or about 30% of the time in an earlier analysis of several hundred of the donors. A later analysis found that HLA-associated TCR beta chains were more clonally expanded and had lower generation probabilities than equally common non-associated chains. Most TCR sequences were observed very rarely across donors, whereas some public TCRs were present in many individuals. Linkage disequilibrium might explain the correlated functional status among segregating V segments, but an unknown experimental factor could not be ruled out. Three of the identified cytomegalovirus-associated TCR beta chains were confirmed in vitro to be specific for cytomegalovirus antigens. Because HLA typing was unavailable for some donors at each locus, only the typed subset was used in association tests. According to a later genetic analysis, donors in an Asian-associated ancestry cluster had fewer N-insertions in productive TCRs than the approximately 670-donor mean. The earlier analysis of approximately 590 of the donors excluded some 15 rarely observed V segments, including chromosome 9 orphons, because counts were too low. A later analysis found that TCR association rates varied across HLA loci, with DRB1 alleles showing the most associated TCRs and HLA-C alleles the fewest. Sequencing depth was assumed to be roughly uniform across donors in the presence/absence analyses, though that assumption may not hold.

Receptors were amplified or captured by the immunoSEQ multiplex PCR assay. A mixture of 60 forward primers for TCR Vbeta segments and 13 reverse primers for TCR Jbeta segments was used in the multiplex PCR. A multiplex PCR assay on genomic DNA amplified the CDR3 region of rearranged TCR beta genes. The Illumina HiSeq System was used to sequence the amplified TCR beta libraries as 87-base-pair reads. The authors' pipeline ran thus. A later analysis tallied around 87 million unique TCR beta chains across the 640 or so repertoires, and about 10 million of those chains were shared by two or more donors. To remove PCR and sequencing errors, raw reads were error-corrected and collapsed into unique sequences using a nearest-neighbor algorithm that merged closely related sequences. To assign V, D and J gene segments, CDR3 sequences were aligned to IMGT reference sequences. For a sequence to be retained, at least a six-nucleotide match to both a V gene segment and a J gene segment was required. A rearrangement counted as productive if the CDR3 had no stop codons and remained in frame with V and J, and every other rearrangement counted as non-productive. CDR3 was defined by IMGT convention, running from the second conserved V-encoded cysteine to the conserved J-encoded phenylalanine. The earlier analysis of 500 to 750 of the donors excluded any sequence lacking an unambiguous match to a single V gene segment. An earlier analysis of a few hundred of the donors classified V segments as functional when productive rearrangements were above 56.7% and as segregating when the standard deviation between donors was above 5%. A statistical classification framework was built for diagnosing cytomegalovirus status from the catalog of TCR beta chain sequences. V and J gene assignment, in a later analysis, came from comparing TCR nucleotide sequences with IMGT/GENE-DB human TR gene sequences. In a later analysis, CDR3 sequences and most-parsimonious VDJ recombination scenarios were assigned using the TCRdist pipeline. In a later analysis, each TCR beta chain was defined by its CDR3 amino acid sequence together with its V-gene family, and reads without a unique V-gene family were excluded. As a way to deal with suspected cross-contamination and a sequencing artifact, a later analysis dropped hundreds of nucleotide sequences that were highly shared and had low generation probability. In a later analysis, a clonal expansion index was calculated for each public chain from normalized within-repertoire ranks of inferred template counts. A later analysis computed generation probabilities with a VDJ recombination model fitted to out-of-frame rearrangements, and checked the results against IGoR. Hypergeometric tests were used in a later analysis to score TCR-TCR, TCR-HLA and TCR-CMV co-occurrence, with a repertoire-size bias correction applied to the TCR pairs. False discovery rates were estimated in a later analysis by permuting HLA or CMV assignments 20 times. In a later analysis, co-occurring TCRs were grouped with DBSCAN, and TCRdist sequence similarity was added when clustering was performed within HLA-allele-positive subsets. Co-occurrence clustering excluded repertoires with fewer than 30,000 or more than 120,000 public chains, plus five with anomalous nucleotide sharing. The source is immuneACCESS, and TCRdb retained only in-frame sequences with V and J called. Part of the clones is not carried over; for the studies checked, unresolved V genes explain less than half of this, and the remainder is unexplained. Clone size and V and J calls were adopted from that table, with D and trimming inferred from the DNA. The sample records more than 30,000 clones, 65% to 70% of which are singletons. The biggest ten clones account for around a tenth of the sample.

The cohort was made up of approximately 670 healthy bone marrow donors. At the time of sampling, every cohort member was nominally healthy, though immune exposures that went unrecorded were likely present. The donor tested CMV seropositive, placing the donor among the approximately 310 seropositive members of the cohort. A peripheral blood sample was collected from each donor, and TCR beta sequencing was performed on peripheral blood mononuclear cells. The Qiagen DNeasy Blood Extraction Kit was used to extract genomic DNA from the blood cell samples. The V gene is TRBV5-1 and the J gene is TRBJ2-7, with 8 central nucleotides matching TRBD2. The sequencing input was PBMCs. The sequence was obtained from a middle-aged man in good health and CMV-seropositive. The DNA reads TGCGCCAGCAGGAGCGGGGGACCCTACGAGCAGTACTTC. Protein translation: CASRSGGPYEQYF.